This paragraph covers one TCR beta chain sequence. Its antigen is as yet unknown. Trimming cost V 3 bases and J 3 bases; bases outside gene matches: 4. CDR1 SGHRS and CDR2 YFSETQ come from the germline V gene. The CDR3 runs to 14 residues. The PCR had 60 Vbeta and 13 Jbeta primers. Here immunoSEQ multiplex PCR was the method, and the copy in TCRdb shows in-frame clones only, minus some. Of over 120,000 clones listed, about 71% are singletons. This entry belongs to a study of cytomegalovirus exposure and HLA in healthy donors. Study findings and constraints: In a later analysis, TCR beta V- and J-gene trimming showed a link to a missense DCLRE1C variant.

The TCR sequence derives from a woman aged 55 to 70 in good health and CMV-seropositive. Sequenced sample: PBMCs. The chain employs TRBV5-1 and TRBJ2-7, with 9 nucleotides matching TRBD1. The CDR3 protein is CASSYGTGRYEQYF. The CDR3, as DNA: TGCGCCAGCAGCTACGGGACAGGGCGCTACGAGCAGTACTTC.